Listed below are T cell receptor beta chains from one sample, sequenced in a study of metastatic and nonmetastatic thyroid tumors. TCRdb reanalyzed the PCR reads with MiXCR. The sample includes over 25,000 clones, about 15% seen only once; the top ten take approximately 3.3%. Sequenced sample: blood. These receptor sequences come from a female donor with papillary thyroid cancer or a benign thyroid nodule (not recorded which). Some clones in this sample may be carry-over from other donors' samples. Both conserved end residues are part of each CDR3. A D gene is named only where the DNA matches it firmly. Expanded clones are given a class, and other clones once, few, many or no size at all.

d_call,j_call,clone_size,v_call,cdr3_nt,cdr3_aa
NA,TRBJ1-6,NA,TRBV6-1,TGTGCCAGCGCCGGGGGGCTAAATTCACCCCTCCACTTT,CASAGGLNSPLHF
NA,TRBJ2-3,many,TRBV2,TGTGCCAGCAGTGAAGGATGGGAGGCGGTTAGCTGGGGAGATACGCAGTATTTT,CASSEGWEAVSWGDTQYF
NA,TRBJ2-5,many,TRBV6-1,TGTGCCAGCAGTGAAGTTCAACGGACCCAAGAGACCCAGTACTTC,CASSEVQRTQETQYF
NA,TRBJ2-5,few,TRBV28,TGTGCCAGCAGCCTCGAGCCCGCAGAGAACCAAGAGACCCAGTACTTC,CASSLEPAENQETQYF
TRBD1,TRBJ2-4,many,TRBV2,TGTGCCAGCACTGAGACAGGGCCCATAGCCAAAAACATTCAGTACTTC,CASTETGPIAKNIQYF
TRBD1,TRBJ2-1,NA,TRBV24-1,TGTGCCACCAGCATGACAGGGGCCCCATACAATGAGCAGTTCTTC,CATSMTGAPYNEQFF
TRBD2,TRBJ2-1,NA,TRBV4-1,TGCGCCAGCAGCCGGGGGGGTTCCTACAATGAGCAGTTCTTC,CASSRGGSYNEQFF
NA,TRBJ1-1,many,TRBV11-2,TGTGCCAGCAGCTTAGTCGAGGTGGTAACTGAAGCTTTCTTT,CASSLVEVVTEAFF
NA,TRBJ2-1,many,TRBV10-1,TGCGCCAGCAGTGACGAAGGGACGCGGGACAATGAGCAGTTCTTC,CASSDEGTRDNEQFF
NA,TRBJ2-1,many,TRBV19,TGTGCCAGTAGTATTGGGGCCGAGGGACCAGACAATGAGCAGTTCTTC,CASSIGAEGPDNEQFF
TRBD2,TRBJ2-1,many,TRBV6-1,TGTGCCAGCAGTGAATTAACTAGCGGGAGGGCCCATGAGCAGTTCTTC,CASSELTSGRAHEQFF
NA,TRBJ2-3,many,TRBV6-1,TGTGCCAGCAGTGAAGCGGGGGACCTAAGTACGCAGTATTTT,CASSEAGDLSTQYF
TRBD2,TRBJ2-6,many,TRBV7-9,TGTGCCAGCAGCTCCGGGGACAGCGGGAGGGCTGGGGCCAACGTCCTGACTTTC,CASSSGDSGRAGANVLTF
TRBD2,TRBJ2-1,many,TRBV15,TGTGCCACCAGCAGAGGGGAGGGCTACAATGAGCAGTTCTTC,CATSRGEGYNEQFF
NA,TRBJ1-6,NA,TRBV2,TGTGCCAGCAGTGAAGGGTGGACACCCCTCCACTTT,CASSEGWTPLHF
TRBD2,TRBJ2-5,medium-sized,TRBV4-1,TGCGCCAGCAGCCAAGGTGGAATAGCGGGAGCCCAAGAGACCCAGTACTTC,CASSQGGIAGAQETQYF
NA,TRBJ1-6,NA,TRBV6-1,TGTGCCAGCAGAGGGAGATCATTGAATTCACCCCTCCACTTT,CASRGRSLNSPLHF
NA,TRBJ1-5,many,TRBV6-1,TGTGCCAGCAGTGAACCCGCGGCGGCTCAGCCCCAGCATTTT,CASSEPAAAQPQHF
NA,TRBJ1-2,many,TRBV19,TGTGCCAGTAGTAAAAGGGGTAGTCCCGGGAATGGCTACACCTTC,CASSKRGSPGNGYTF
TRBD2,TRBJ2-1,many,TRBV28,TGTGCCAGCAGTACTTGGGGGGAGGGCATTGTCAATGAGCAGTTCTTC,CASSTWGEGIVNEQFF
NA,TRBJ1-2,many,TRBV19,TGTGCCAGTAGTATAGATCATCAGGGGATGGTATGGAGCTACACCTTC,CASSIDHQGMVWSYTF
TRBD2,TRBJ2-7,many,TRBV20-1,TGCAGTGCTAGAGATTACGGCGGGGGGTCCGACGAGCAGTACTTC,CSARDYGGGSDEQYF
NA,TRBJ1-1,many,TRBV28,TGTGCCAGCAGTTTGAGTTTGGGGTATTTGAACACTGAAGCTTTCTTT,CASSLSLGYLNTEAFF
NA,TRBJ1-1,NA,TRBV18,TGTGCCAGCTCACCAGGTATGAACACTGAAGCTTTCTTT,CASSPGMNTEAFF
NA,TRBJ2-6,NA,TRBV4-2,TGTGCCAGCAGAAATCCAGGGTACGGGGCCAACGTCCTGACTTTC,CASRNPGYGANVLTF
TRBD2,TRBJ2-7,many,TRBV18,TGTGCCAGCTCACCAAGGAAGCGGGGCTCCGCCTACGAGCAGTACTTC,CASSPRKRGSAYEQYF
NA,TRBJ2-7,medium-sized,TRBV20-1,TGCAGTGCTAGAGATTGGTCAGGGTTGGGCTACGAGCAGTACTTC,CSARDWSGLGYEQYF
NA,TRBJ1-1,many,TRBV6-1,TGTGCCAGCAGTGAAGAGGGTTGGGGGATCACTGAAGCTTTCTTT,CASSEEGWGITEAFF
NA,TRBJ2-2,many,TRBV11-2,TGTGCCAGCAGCTTAGGTTTGGGCGATCTGAACACCGGGGAGCTGTTTTTT,CASSLGLGDLNTGELFF
NA,TRBJ2-3,NA,TRBV6-2/TRBV6-3,TGTGCCAGCAGCTACCGAGGAGAGGCAGATACGCAGTATTTT,CASSYRGEADTQYF
TRBD1,TRBJ2-5,many,TRBV19,TGTGCCAGTAGTGACCGGGACAGCCCAAGAGAGGCCCAGTACTTC,CASSDRDSPREAQYF
TRBD1,TRBJ1-2,NA,TRBV3-1,TGTGCCAGCAGCCAAGATCTAGGGACAGGGCTTACCTATGGCTACACCTTC,CASSQDLGTGLTYGYTF
NA,TRBJ2-5,NA,TRBV5-6,TGTGCCAGCAGCTTGACCGGTCCCACCGGAGAGACCCAGTACTTC,CASSLTGPTGETQYF
TRBD2,TRBJ2-7,NA,TRBV2,TGTGCCAGCAGTGAAGCGCTCAGCGGGGGGATGAACGAGCAGTACTTC,CASSEALSGGMNEQYF
TRBD1,TRBJ2-3,few,TRBV6-5,TGTGCCAGCGGCGCCATTACAGGGGTGGTAGGCACAGATACGCAGTATTTT,CASGAITGVVGTDTQYF